What follows is one T cell receptor (beta chain) and its context. Its matching antigen is unknown. This CDR3 contains 18 residues. The ends were cut back, 3 bases at V and 1 base at J, with 16 bases in the middle. CDR1 SGHTA and CDR2 FQGNSA come from the germline V gene. The entry originates in a study of cytomegalovirus exposure and HLA in healthy donors. About the study: Samples from HLA-typed donors yielded around 85 million unique TCRs in an early data release. Study-wide findings and caveats: Rare TCR sequences predominated, though certain public TCRs were found in many donors. A later analysis showed HLA-associated TCR beta chains outstripping equally common others in clonal expansion.

60 Vbeta and 13 Jbeta primers were used in PCR. Using immunoSEQ multiplex PCR, the repertoire was profiled, and TCRdb retains in-frame clones only, with some absent. Of about 83,000 clones listed, about two thirds are singletons. This rearrangement joins TRBV7-2 to TRBJ2-6, with D possibly being TRBD1 (6 bases). The sequence was collected from a man aged 55-75 years in good health and CMV-seronegative. The sequenced material came from PBMCs. CDR3 amino acids: CASSFDRSHPSGANVLTF. The CDR3, as DNA: TGTGCCAGCAGCTTTGACAGGTCCCACCCTTCTGGGGCCAACGTCCTGACTTTC.